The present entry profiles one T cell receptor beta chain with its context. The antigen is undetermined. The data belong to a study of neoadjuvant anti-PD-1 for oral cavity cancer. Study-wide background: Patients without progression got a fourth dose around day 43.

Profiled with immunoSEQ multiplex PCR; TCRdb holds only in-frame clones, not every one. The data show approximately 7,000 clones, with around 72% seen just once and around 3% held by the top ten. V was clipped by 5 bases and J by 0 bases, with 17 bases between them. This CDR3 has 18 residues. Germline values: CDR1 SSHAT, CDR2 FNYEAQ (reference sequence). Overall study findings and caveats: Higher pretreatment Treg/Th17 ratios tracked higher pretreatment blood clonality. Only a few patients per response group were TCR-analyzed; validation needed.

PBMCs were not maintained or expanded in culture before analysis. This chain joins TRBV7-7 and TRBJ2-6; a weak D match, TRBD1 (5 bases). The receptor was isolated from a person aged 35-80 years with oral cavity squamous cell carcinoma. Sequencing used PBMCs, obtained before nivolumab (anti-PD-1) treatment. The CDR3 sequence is CASSAALVGPSGANVLTF. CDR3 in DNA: TGTGCCAGCAGCGCAGCCCTGGTGGGGCCCTCTGGGGCCAACGTCCTGACTTTC. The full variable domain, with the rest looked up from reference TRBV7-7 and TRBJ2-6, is GAGVSQSPRYKVTKRGQDVTLRCDPISSHATLYWYQQALGQGPEFLTYFNYEAQPDKSGLPSDRFSAERPEGSISTLTIQRTEQRDSAMYRCASSAALVGPSGANVLTFGAGSRLTVL.